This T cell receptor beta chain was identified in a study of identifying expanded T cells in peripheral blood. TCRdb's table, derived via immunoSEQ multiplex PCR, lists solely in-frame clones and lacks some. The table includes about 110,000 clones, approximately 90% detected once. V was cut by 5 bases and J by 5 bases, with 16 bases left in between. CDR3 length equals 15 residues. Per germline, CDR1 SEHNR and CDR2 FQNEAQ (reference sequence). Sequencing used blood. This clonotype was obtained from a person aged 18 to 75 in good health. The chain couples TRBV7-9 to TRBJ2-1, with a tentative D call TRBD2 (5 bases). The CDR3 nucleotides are TGTGCCAGCAGCAAAATCGAAAGCGGCGACAATGAGCAGTTCTTC. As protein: CASSKIESGDNEQFF.